This is a list of T cell receptor beta chains from one sample in a study of glioma-infiltrating T cells. TCRdb reprocessed the multiplex PCR reads with MiXCR, giving one entry per CDR3 protein. The data hold around 21,000 distinct CDR3 sequences, with about 26% observed a single time. The sample consisted of glioma tissue, nonneoplastic brain tissue, or PBMCs (not recorded which). All receptors derive from a human donor with low-grade glioma or glioblastoma, undergoing nonglioma brain surgery, or in good health (not recorded which). CDR3s include the opening cysteine and the closing phenylalanine or tryptophan. The D gene is left open where the match is weak. Clone size is not always given. Where it is, it says once, few, many or a class for expanded clones.

TRBJ2-4,.,TRBV11-2,.,TGTGCCAGCATCTCGGACTCGGGGATTCAGTACTTC,CASISDSGIQYF
TRBJ2-7,many,TRBV6-2/TRBV6-3,.,TGTGCCAGCAGTTCTTCAGGGCCCTACGAGCAGTACTTC,CASSSSGPYEQYF
TRBJ1-3,few,TRBV9,TRBD1,TGTGCCAGCAGCGAAGGACAGGCGCACTCTGGAAACACCATATATTTT,CASSEGQAHSGNTIYF
TRBJ1-1,many,TRBV28,TRBD1,TGTGCCAGCAGTTTCCCTCGTACAGGGGGCCTAGGATACACTGAAGCTTTCTTT,CASSFPRTGGLGYTEAFF
TRBJ1-2,few,TRBV12-3/TRBV12-4,.,TGTGCCAGCAGCCGCAATCGTCGGGGATATGGCTACACCTTC,CASSRNRRGYGYTF
TRBJ1-5,medium-sized,TRBV6-2/TRBV6-3,TRBD1,TGTGCCAGCAGTTTTACAGGGGGCCACAATCAGCCCCAGCATTTT,CASSFTGGHNQPQHF
TRBJ2-1,.,TRBV3-1,TRBD2,TGTGCCAGCAGTCTTAGCGGGGTTGACCACAATGAGCAGTTCTTC,CASSLSGVDHNEQFF
TRBJ2-7,many,TRBV6-2/TRBV6-3,.,TGTGCCAGCAACGCTTGGGGGTTATACGAGCAGTACTTC,CASNAWGLYEQYF
TRBJ2-7,many,TRBV6-1,.,TGTGCCAGCAGAAGACAGAGCTCCTACGAGCAGTACTTC,CASRRQSSYEQYF
TRBJ1-1,many,TRBV12-3/TRBV12-4,.,TGTGCCAGCAGTTACTTACTGAACACTGAAGCTTTCTTT,CASSYLLNTEAFF
TRBJ1-5,many,TRBV6-1,.,TGTGCCAGCAGTGAAAGGCGGGAGGCAGGGGCTTTTCCTAGCAATCAGCCCCAGCATTTT,CASSERREAGAFPSNQPQHF
TRBJ1-2,many,TRBV28,.,TGTGCCAGCAGTTTATTCAGGGACACTGGGGGCTACACCTTC,CASSLFRDTGGYTF
TRBJ1-5,.,TRBV27,.,TGTGCCAGCAGCACGGACAATAGGAATCAGCCCCAGCATTTT,CASSTDNRNQPQHF
TRBJ2-7,.,TRBV27,.,TGTGCCAGCATCGGGTGGGCAACAACCTACGAGCAGTATTTC,CASIGWATTYEQYF
TRBJ1-1,many,TRBV28,.,TGTGCCAGCAGTTTCCCCGTGGACACTGAAGCTTTCTTT,CASSFPVDTEAFF
TRBJ2-1,few,TRBV29-1,TRBD2,TGCAGCGTTGATCGGGAGGGGGGCTTTTCCTACAATGAGCAGTTCTTC,CSVDREGGFSYNEQFF
TRBJ1-5,many,TRBV20-1,.,TGCAGTGCTAGGTTGGGGGGGAGTCAGCCCCAGCATTTT,CSARLGGSQPQHF
TRBJ1-5,.,TRBV12-3/TRBV12-4,.,TGTGCCAGCAGGTCCAGGGGGCCCCAGCATTTT,CASRSRGPQHF
TRBJ2-3,many,TRBV7-6,.,TGTGCCAGCAGCTACGGACTGGGCACAGATACGCAGTATTTT,CASSYGLGTDTQYF
TRBJ2-1,few,TRBV7-2,.,TGTGCCAGCAGCTATAGGGGGGGGGGCCTCTACAATGAGCAGTTCTTC,CASSYRGGGLYNEQFF
TRBJ2-7,few,TRBV4-2,.,TGTGCCAGCAGCCAAGATCTCGGGCAGGGGAATGCCGAGCAGTACTTC,CASSQDLGQGNAEQYF
TRBJ2-5,few,TRBV7-2,.,TGTGCCAGCAGCCCTACCAGGGAGACCCAGTACTTC,CASSPTRETQYF
TRBJ1-4,few,TRBV24-1,TRBD1,TGTGCCACCAGTGAGGGACAGGGACCCGTAGCAACTAATGAAAAACTGTTTTTT,CATSEGQGPVATNEKLFF
TRBJ1-2,many,TRBV12-3/TRBV12-4,.,TGTGCCAGCAGTTTCCTAGGGGCCGGCTACACCTTC,CASSFLGAGYTF
TRBJ2-2,many,TRBV2,.,TGTGCCAGCAAGGGGCTGGTCACCGGGGAGCTGTTTTTT,CASKGLVTGELFF
TRBJ1-6,many,TRBV7-2,.,TGTGCCAGCAGCTTACTGAGCTCCTATAATTCACCCCTCCACTTT,CASSLLSSYNSPLHF
TRBJ1-2,many,TRBV4-3,.,TGCGCCAGCAGCCAAGGCAGGACGGAGGGGTATGGCTACACCTTC,CASSQGRTEGYGYTF
TRBJ1-6,many,TRBV6-2/TRBV6-3,.,TGTGCCAGCAGTTCCCGGGCTTTTAATTCACCCCTCCACTTT,CASSSRAFNSPLHF
TRBJ2-1,many,TRBV18,.,TGTGCCAGCTCACCACTTGGGAGCTCCTACAATGAGCAGTTCTTC,CASSPLGSSYNEQFF
TRBJ2-7,many,TRBV7-8,.,TGTGCCAGCAGCAAGTCTTTTGAGCAGTACTTC,CASSKSFEQYF
TRBJ1-6,few,TRBV29-1,.,TGCAGCGTTGGAGAGGATCATAATTCACCCCTCCACTTT,CSVGEDHNSPLHF
TRBJ2-3,.,TRBV7-3,.,TGTGCCAGCAGCGACTTTTTAGCTACAGATACGCAGTATTTT,CASSDFLATDTQYF